The 25 T cell receptor beta chains listed next were all sequenced from one sample in a study of neurological immune-mediated disorders. TCRdb re-derived calls from the 5' RACE reads in MiXCR, one entry per CDR3 protein. Found here are about 32,000 distinct CDR3 sequences, 3% to 4.5% of them singletons; the top ten hold more than 2%. Sequenced material: PBMCs. These receptors were obtained from a man younger than 40 with multiple sclerosis.

The table lists this clonotype with many counts. The chain is built from TRBV29-1 and TRBJ2-2, with TRBD1 identical over 8 bases. The CDR3 totals 16 residues. V gave up 3 bases and J gave up 6 bases; unmatched junction bases: 12. CDR1 and CDR2 (germline): SQVTM, ANQGSEA. The chain's CDR3 is CSVERAGQGFSGELFF. The CDR3 DNA reads TGCAGCGTTGAGCGGGCTGGACAGGGATTCTCCGGGGAGCTGTTTTTT.

The J gene is TRBJ2-7, the V gene TRBV10-3; D uncertain. This CDR3 spans 11 amino acids. Per the germline V gene, CDR1 is ENHRY and CDR2 is SYGVKD. Deletions cut 0 bases from V and 6 bases from J, with 3 bases between. CDR3 DNA: TGTGCCATCAGTGAGTCGGGCGAGCAGTACTTC. It encodes CAISESGEQYF.

At least ten counts were recorded for this clonotype. The CDR3 loop reads CSARWGIGEQYF. The CDR3 bases are TGCAGTGCCCGGTGGGGGATCGGCGAGCAGTACTTC. The chain recombines TRBV20-1 with TRBJ2-7; either TRBD1 or TRBD2 may supply D (5 bases each). Germline CDR1 is DFQATT and CDR2 is SNEGSKA (reference sequence). The CDR3 runs 12 residues. Trimming removed 6 bases at V and 6 bases at J, with 15 bases between.

In this sample, this clonotype turned up many times. The genes are TRBV4-1 and TRBJ1-2, with D uncertain. CDR3 size: 17 residues. Germline V lookup: CDR1 MGHRA, CDR2 YSYEKL. V lost 1 base and J lost 0, with 15 bases in between. CDR3 in amino acids: CASSQGLVEASNYGYTF. The CDR3 region has the DNA TGCGCCAGCAGCCAAGGCCTTGTGGAGGCGTCTAACTATGGCTACACCTTC.

In this sample, this clonotype turned up many times. V usage is TRBV7-2 and J usage is TRBJ1-2; D remains unclear. CDR3 length: 11 residues. V gave up 6 bases and J gave up 2 bases, with 4 bases separating them. In germline, CDR1 is SGHTA, CDR2 FQGNSA. The CDR3, as DNA: TGTGCCAGCAGTTTAAACTATGGCTACACCTTC. This encodes CASSLNYGYTF.

This chain joins TRBV20-1 and TRBJ1-4; D gene ambiguous. The CDR3 runs to 13 residues. The germline gives CDR1 DFQATT, CDR2 SNEGSKA (reference sequence). Trimming removed 3 bases at V and 10 bases at J, with 15 bases between. The CDR3 DNA follows: TGCAGTGCTAGTCAAGTTGTGGGAGGAAAACTGTTTTTT. Translation gives CSASQVVGGKLFF.

This clonotype has a count of ten or more. The V gene is TRBV11-2, the J gene TRBJ2-2; no reliable D call. The CDR3 contains 14 residues. The V end lost 0 bases, the J end lost 2 bases, and 4 bases lay between the germline ends. The V gene's germline CDR1 is SGHAT and CDR2 FQNNGV. The CDR3 DNA sequence: TGTGCCAGCAGCTTAGAGGCTAACACCGGGGAGCTGTTTTTT. It translates to CASSLEANTGELFF.

This clonotype was recorded many times. The chain couples TRBV4-1 to TRBJ2-7, with TRBD1 matching 8 bases. CDR1 is MGHRA, CDR2 YSYEKL, per germline. The CDR3 is 14 amino acids. V was clipped by 3 bases and J by 3 bases; unmatched bases: 4. The CDR3 spells CASSHLTGDYEQYF. The CDR3 DNA reads TGCGCCAGCAGCCACCTGACAGGGGACTACGAGCAGTACTTC.

This clonotype has a count of ten or more. The V call is TRBV27, the J call TRBJ1-4; D gene uncertain. Germline V gives CDR1 MNHEY, CDR2 SMNVEV (reference sequence). The CDR3 has 15 amino acids. V was pared by 6 bases and J by 4 bases, with 15 bases between. Here the CDR3 DNA reads TGTGCCAGCAGAACCGAGCCCGCTAATAATGAAAAACTGTTTTTT. Protein: CASRTEPANNEKLFF.

This clonotype was counted a few times. The gene calls are TRBV12-3 or TRBV12-4 and TRBJ1-2; a possible D gene is TRBD1 (6 bases). Trimming stripped 5 bases from V and 4 bases from J, with 20 bases between. The CDR3 covers 16 residues. CDR3 nucleotides: TGTGCCAGCAGTCCAACTATACAGGGATTTCTCTATGGCTACACCTTC. Translated: CASSPTIQGFLYGYTF.

This clonotype was counted ten times or more. The chain recombines TRBV24-1 with TRBJ2-1, with no clear D. Germline CDR1 is KGHDR and CDR2 is SFDVKD. The CDR3 is 12 amino acids. Trimming took 5 bases from V and 3 from J, leaving 4 bases between them. CDR3 protein: CATSGVYNEQFF. The DNA for the CDR3 is TGTGCCACCAGTGGGGTCTACAATGAGCAGTTCTTC.

This clonotype was seen at least ten times. V and J are TRBV7-9 and TRBJ2-3; D remains ambiguous. The CDR3 loop spans 11 amino acids. Trimming pared 5 bases from V and 6 bases from J, leaving 6 bases between. The germline V gene has CDR1 SEHNR and CDR2 FQNEAQ (reference sequence). The DNA of the CDR3 is TGTGCCAGCAGCGCAGAGGATACGCAGTATTTT. Amino acids: CASSAEDTQYF. The variable domain in full, with the rest retrieved from reference TRBV7-9 and TRBJ2-3, is DTGVSQNPRHKITKRGQNVTFRCDPISEHNRLYWYRQTLGQGPEFLTYFQNEAQLEKSRLLSDRFSAERPKGSFSTLEIQRTEQGDSAMYLCASSAEDTQYFGPGTRLTVL.

This clonotype has a count of ten or more. The V and J genes are TRBV20-1 and TRBJ2-1; TRBD1 aligns across 7 bases. V lost 6 bases, J lost 8 bases, and 7 bases stayed unmatched. CDR3 length: 12 amino acids. Germline values: CDR1 DFQATT, CDR2 SNEGSKA (reference sequence). CDR3 coding DNA: TGCAGTGCCAAGACAGGGCCCCATGAGCAGTTCTTC. This encodes CSAKTGPHEQFF.

Many counts were recorded for this clonotype. The gene calls are TRBV29-1 and TRBJ2-7; D is perhaps TRBD2 (6 bases). Trimming removed 5 bases from V and 0 bases from J, with 14 bases in between. This CDR3 spans 14 amino acids. Germline assignment: CDR1 SQVTM and CDR2 ANQGSEA. The CDR3 protein is CSVQWGESSYEQYF. The DNA of the CDR3 is TGCAGCGTTCAGTGGGGGGAAAGCTCCTACGAGCAGTACTTC.

This clonotype was seen ten or more times. V is TRBV24-1 and J is TRBJ2-3; D may be TRBD2 (5 bases). The CDR3 contains 12 residues. V lost 12 bases and J lost 2, with 11 bases in between. The germline gives CDR1 KGHDR, CDR2 SFDVKD. CDR3 amino acids: CASRGNTDTQYF. The CDR3 coding sequence is TGTGCCTCCCGGGGAAACACAGATACGCAGTATTTT.

This clonotype occurred many times. This rearrangement joins TRBV12-3 or TRBV12-4 to TRBJ1-5, with 10 bases identical to TRBD1. The V and J ends lost 6 bases and 2 bases, in that order; junction bases with no gene match: 1. The CDR3 consists of 14 residues. In DNA form, the CDR3 reads TGTGCCAGCAGCGGGACAGGGGGCAATCAGCCCCAGCATTTT. It translates to CASSGTGGNQPQHF.

At least ten counts were recorded for this clonotype. This sequence joins TRBV19 and TRBJ1-2; D unclear. Germline V CDR1 and CDR2: LNHDA, SQIVND (reference sequence). V was pared by 4 bases and J by 4 bases, with 16 bases between. This CDR3 contains 15 residues. As DNA, the CDR3 is TGTGCCAGTAGTACCTCCTTTCGGGAAGCCTATGGCTACACCTTC. It is translated as CASSTSFREAYGYTF.

This clonotype was seen ten or more times. V is TRBV5-1 and J is TRBJ1-2; D possibly corresponds to TRBD1 (6 bases). Germline V CDR1 and CDR2: SGHRS, YFSETQ. The germline V and J ends were trimmed by 5 bases and 4 bases, with 18 bases remaining between them. This CDR3 is built from 15 residues. The CDR3 spells CASRFTGTPGYGYTF. The CDR3 DNA sequence: TGCGCCAGCAGATTTACAGGGACCCCTGGCTATGGCTACACCTTC.

This clonotype has ten or more counts. The chain carries TRBV7-2 and TRBJ2-2, with TRBD2 identical over 8 bases. In germline, CDR1 is SGHTA, CDR2 FQGNSA. V shed 5 bases, J shed 5 bases, and the junction held 7 bases outside the gene matches. The CDR3 totals 15 residues. CDR3 nucleotide sequence: TGTGCCAGCAGCCTTAACGGGGGGGCGACCGGGGAGCTGTTTTTT. Residues: CASSLNGGATGELFF.

The sample holds many counts of this clonotype. V and J are TRBV29-1 and TRBJ2-4; D is possibly TRBD2 (6 bases). Germline lookup yields CDR1 SQVTM and CDR2 ANQGSEA. V lost 1 base and J 5 bases, leaving 9 bases between the germline ends. This CDR3 spans 13 amino acids. The CDR3 loop reads CSVEGGGENIQYF. CDR3 bases: TGCAGCGTTGAAGGGGGAGGAGAAAACATTCAGTACTTC.

This clonotype is labeled medium-sized. The V gene is TRBV20-1, the J gene TRBJ1-1; D gene unclear. Germline CDR1 and CDR2: DFQATT and SNEGSKA (reference sequence). Deletions cut 6 bases from V and 0 bases from J, with 17 bases between. The CDR3 contains 15 residues. DNA for the CDR3: TGCAGTGCCTATTCAAAGTGGAATATGAACACTGAAGCTTTCTTT. Translation: CSAYSKWNMNTEAFF.

This clonotype was picked up many times. This chain connects TRBV27 to TRBJ1-3; TRBD1 aligns across 8 bases. CDR1 and CDR2 (germline): MNHEY, SMNVEV (reference sequence). CDR3 size: 17 residues. Trimming removed 5 bases from V and 2 bases from J; junction bases left unmatched: 11. The CDR3 protein is CASSKGQGGFTGNTIYF. For the CDR3, the DNA is TGTGCCAGCAGTAAAGGACAGGGCGGCTTTACTGGAAACACCATATATTTT.

J is TRBJ2-1 and V is TRBV6-4; D is unclear. V lost 2 bases and J 8 bases, leaving 7 bases between the germline ends. The CDR3 runs 12 residues. The germline CDR1 and CDR2 sequences are MRHNA and SNTAGT. Here the CDR3 DNA reads TGTGCCAGCAGTGACAGGGTCGATGAGCAGTTCTTC. Protein product: CASSDRVDEQFF.

This clonotype has ten or more counts. The chain joins TRBV12-3 or TRBV12-4 to TRBJ1-2, with TRBD1 matching over 8 bases. The J segment lost 3 bases and the V segment lost 1 base, leaving 1 base of the junction unmatched. The CDR3 is 14 residues long. As DNA, the CDR3 is TGTGCCAGCAGTTTAGACAGGGGGGACTATGGCTACACCTTC. Protein: CASSLDRGDYGYTF.

This clonotype showed up many times. V gene TRBV27 combines with J gene TRBJ1-5; 9 bases fit TRBD1. Germline V lookup: CDR1 MNHEY, CDR2 SMNVEV (reference sequence). The CDR3 extends over 16 amino acids. J gave up 4 bases and V 6 bases, and 10 bases lay outside the gene matches. Written as DNA, the CDR3 is TGTGCCAGCAGCCCCAGGGGGACAGGGCTTAATCAGCCCCAGCATTTT. Translation gives CASSPRGTGLNQPQHF.